These T cell receptor beta chains were read from a single sample in a study of blood T cell repertoires in COVID-19. Sequenced by immunoSEQ multiplex PCR; TCRdb stores in-frame clones only, minus some. The data hold tens of thousands of clones, with roughly 88% observed a single time. Input material: peripheral blood. All receptors derive from a woman older than 75 with acute or convalescent COVID-19. Each CDR3 is given with its conserved first and last residue. D genes are given only for firm matches. Some rows mark clone size as missing; the rest say once, few, many or name a class of expanded clone.

TRBJ2-7 - TRBV2 - CASRMDNYEQYF TGTGCCAGCAGAATGGACAACTACGAGCAGTACTTC
TRBJ2-5 TRBD2 TRBV10-1 once CASSDGGGRRDAQYF TGCGCCAGCAGTGATGGCGGGGGGCGAAGAGATGCCCAGTACTTC
TRBJ2-1 - TRBV5-6 - CASSLSLAGLEEQFF TGTGCCAGCAGCTTGTCACTAGCAGGCCTAGAAGAGCAGTTCTTC
TRBJ2-5 - TRBV5-1 - CASSLLTKEETQYF TGCGCCAGCAGCTTACTGACAAAAGAAGAGACCCAGTACTTC
TRBJ2-5 TRBD2 TRBV9 few CASSVDGRGNQETQYF TGTGCCAGCAGCGTAGACGGGAGGGGCAATCAAGAGACCCAGTACTTC
TRBJ1-1 TRBD1 TRBV7-2 - CASSLGTGGIATEAFF TGTGCCAGCAGCTTAGGGACAGGAGGCATTGCGACTGAAGCTTTCTTT
TRBJ2-5 - TRBV2 - CASMSTQFEETQYF TGTGCCAGCATGAGCACTCAATTTGAAGAGACCCAGTACTTC
TRBJ1-1 - TRBV10-1 - CASSAGNTEAFF TGCGCCAGCAGTGCAGGGAACACTGAAGCTTTCTTT
TRBJ2-3 TRBD2 TRBV7-3 - CASSHSGASTDTQYF TGTGCCAGCAGCCACAGCGGGGCCAGCACAGATACGCAGTATTTT
TRBJ1-4 TRBD1 TRBV24-1 - CATKLGTGSEKLFF TGTGCCACCAAACTGGGGACAGGGTCTGAAAAACTGTTTTTT
TRBJ1-1 TRBD1 TRBV29-1 - CSAKPGQGNTEAFF TGCAGCGCAAAACCGGGACAGGGGAACACTGAAGCTTTCTTT
TRBJ2-7 - TRBV6-5 - CAISGSTYEQYF TGTGCCATAAGTGGGAGTACCTACGAGCAGTACTTC
TRBJ2-3 - TRBV6-4 - CASSDSLRDTQYF TGTGCCAGCAGTGACTCTCTCCGGGATACGCAGTATTTT
TRBJ2-7 TRBD1 TRBV14 - CASSPQGSSYEQYF TGTGCCAGCAGCCCACAGGGGAGCTCCTACGAGCAGTACTTC
TRBJ1-2 - TRBV15 - CATSRDGGGYGYTF TGTGCCACCAGCAGAGATGGAGGAGGGTATGGCTACACCTTC
TRBJ1-1 - TRBV19 - CASSIMAGSNTEAFF TGTGCCAGTAGTATAATGGCGGGGTCAAACACTGAAGCTTTCTTT
TRBJ1-2 - TRBV19 - CASGEANYGYTF TGTGCCAGCGGGGAAGCTAACTATGGCTACACCTTC
TRBJ2-1 - TRBV5-1 - CASTGHFSYNEQFF TGCGCCAGCACCGGTCACTTCTCCTACAATGAGCAGTTCTTC
TRBJ1-3 - TRBV14 once CASSPYGGNSGNTIYF TGTGCCAGCAGCCCATACGGGGGAAACTCTGGAAACACCATATATTTT
TRBJ2-1 TRBD1 TRBV6-5 - CASSSTGGPYNEQFF TGTGCCAGCAGTTCAACAGGGGGCCCCTACAATGAGCAGTTCTTC
TRBJ2-7 - TRBV14 - CASSQAWREQYF TGTGCCAGCAGCCAAGCATGGCGGGAGCAGTACTTC
TRBJ1-1 TRBD1 TRBV10-3 - CAIRGLGTGGSQTEAFF TGTGCCATCAGAGGACTCGGGACAGGGGGCAGTCAGACTGAAGCTTTCTTT
TRBJ2-7 - TRBV7-2 - CASSLVLKAGWTGEQYF TGTGCCAGCAGCTTAGTGCTTAAGGCAGGGTGGACCGGGGAGCAGTACTTC
TRBJ1-2 - TRBV7-8 - CASSLDGTNRLYGYTF TGTGCCAGCAGCTTAGACGGGACAAACCGTCTCTATGGCTACACCTTC
TRBJ1-1 - TRBV18 - CASSPSGSVNTEAFF TGTGCCAGCTCACCATCAGGGTCTGTGAACACTGAAGCTTTCTTT
TRBJ2-2 - TRBV7-8 few CASSSGANTGELFF TGTGCCAGCAGCTCCGGAGCGAACACCGGGGAGCTGTTTTTT
TRBJ2-7 - TRBV11-2 - CASSLERFSEQYF TGTGCCAGCAGCTTAGAGCGGTTCTCCGAGCAGTACTTC
TRBJ2-1 - TRBV29-1 once CSVESSVSGNEQFF TGCAGCGTTGAATCTAGTGTTAGTGGTAATGAGCAGTTCTTC
TRBJ2-2 TRBD1 TRBV30 - CARTAARTGLNTGELFF TGTGCCCGGACGGCAGCCCGGACAGGGCTAAACACCGGGGAGCTGTTTTTT
TRBJ1-1 TRBD1 TRBV7-8 - CASSVGQGRLNTEAFF TGTGCCAGCAGCGTCGGACAGGGGCGATTGAACACTGAAGCTTTCTTT
TRBJ2-5 TRBD2 TRBV7-3 - CASSFGASGRETQYF TGTGCCAGCAGCTTTGGAGCAAGCGGGAGGGAGACCCAGTACTTC
TRBJ1-5 TRBD1 TRBV10-3 once CAISDGSVQGNNQPQHF TGTGCCATCAGTGATGGCTCAGTACAGGGGAACAATCAGCCCCAGCATTTT
TRBJ2-3 TRBD1 TRBV19 few CASSNPTGDINTQYF TGTGCCAGTAGTAACCCGACAGGGGACATAAATACGCAGTATTTT
TRBJ2-2 TRBD2 TRBV6-5 - CAGGPLAGANGELFF TGTGCAGGGGGGCCCTTAGCGGGAGCGAACGGGGAGCTGTTTTTT
TRBJ2-2 - TRBV30 - CAWSVRQADGELFF TGTGCCTGGAGTGTACGACAGGCCGACGGGGAGCTGTTTTTT
TRBJ1-5 - TRBV2 - CASSVTGLGQPQHF TGTGCCAGCAGTGTAACAGGGTTGGGGCAGCCCCAGCATTTT
TRBJ2-5 - TRBV27 - CASSLLGPQETQYF TGTGCCAGCAGTCTACTAGGGCCCCAAGAGACCCAGTACTTC
TRBJ2-1 - TRBV19 few CASSLRGGKDEQFF TGTGCCAGTAGCCTTAGGGGGGGGAAGGATGAGCAGTTCTTC
TRBJ1-6 - TRBV7-9 once CASSLEGENSPLHF TGTGCCAGCAGCTTAGAAGGGGAAAATTCACCCCTCCACTTT
TRBJ1-1 - TRBV5-1 - CASKTGLNTEAFF TGCGCCAGCAAAACAGGGCTGAACACTGAAGCTTTCTTT
TRBJ2-7 TRBD1 TRBV2 - CASSPGQGIYEQYF TGTGCCAGCAGTCCGGGACAGGGAATTTACGAGCAGTACTTC
TRBJ1-5 - TRBV5-4 - CASSLDGNQPQHF TGTGCCAGCAGCTTGGACGGTAATCAGCCCCAGCATTTT
TRBJ2-6 TRBD1 TRBV5-1 - CASSRTGGGTGANVLTF TGCGCCAGCAGCAGGACAGGGGGTGGGACTGGGGCCAACGTCCTGACTTTC
TRBJ2-5 TRBD2 TRBV7-2 once CASSLRASGSGETQYF TGTGCCAGCAGCTTAAGGGCTAGCGGGAGTGGGGAGACCCAGTACTTC
TRBJ2-3 TRBD2 TRBV5-1 - CASSLVPAGGADTQYF TGCGCCAGCAGCTTGGTTCCAGCGGGAGGGGCAGATACGCAGTATTTT
TRBJ1-5 - TRBV30 - CAWTIGDHQPQHF TGTGCCTGGACAATCGGGGATCATCAGCCCCAGCATTTT
TRBJ2-7 TRBD2 TRBV12-5 few CASGLGGGDEQYF TGTGCTAGTGGTTTGGGGGGAGGGGACGAGCAGTACTTC
TRBJ2-2 - TRBV6-6 - CASRPPMGFTGELFF TGTGCCAGCAGACCCCCGATGGGCTTCACCGGGGAGCTGTTTTTT
TRBJ2-7 TRBD1 TRBV7-2 - CASSLAPGQTYEQYF TGTGCCAGCAGCTTAGCGCCGGGACAGACCTACGAGCAGTACTTC
TRBJ2-5 TRBD2 TRBV2 - CARSGGREETQYF TGTGCCAGGAGCGGGGGAAGGGAAGAGACCCAGTACTTC
TRBJ2-3 TRBD1 TRBV30 - CAIRSGTGILNTQYF TGTGCTATTAGATCCGGGACAGGGATTTTGAATACGCAGTATTTT
TRBJ1-5 - TRBV7-9 - CASSYPTEKNNQPQHF TGTGCCAGCAGCTACCCCACAGAAAAAAACAATCAGCCCCAGCATTTT
TRBJ1-6 - TRBV9 - CASSPTGTTSYNSPLHF TGTGCCAGCAGCCCTACCGGGACAACCTCCTATAATTCACCCCTCCACTTT
TRBJ2-2 - TRBV14 - CASSQVRGPGELFF TGTGCCAGCAGCCAAGTACGAGGGCCCGGGGAGCTGTTTTTT
TRBJ1-5 - TRBV2 - CASSGGDSNQPQHF TGTGCCAGCAGTGGGGGGGATAGCAATCAGCCCCAGCATTTT
TRBJ2-1 - TRBV6-5 few CASSYSYSGNEQFF TGTGCCAGCAGTTACTCTTACTCCGGCAATGAGCAGTTCTTC